The rows below give T cell receptor beta chains drawn from one sample of a study of T cell changes during pregnancy in multiple sclerosis. Profiling relied on immunoSEQ multiplex PCR, and the TCRdb table lists in-frame clones only, not all of them. The sample yields 95,000 to 100,000 clones, more than 90% seen once. The input for sequencing was peripheral blood, taken in the second trimester of pregnancy. Receptors were obtained from a female donor with multiple sclerosis, enrolled in a pregnancy study. Both conserved end residues are part of each CDR3.

v_call cdr3_aa
TRBV19 CASSPASPGELFF
TRBV5-6 CASFRDRGRRDTGELFF
TRBV27 CASSLKSGKGETQYF
TRBV6-1 CASSESPVQGNEKLFF
TRBV4-2 CASSHGGGSGTTDTQYF
TRBV27 CASSSGGGPSSYNEQFF
TRBV9 CASSEPGAPQFF
TRBV9 CASSPGAFYEQFF
TRBV19 CASSMKPNTEAFF
TRBV10-3 CATGGGNQPQHF
TRBV19 CASSHRESNQPQHF
TRBV28 CASRGTSGRIYEQYF
TRBV7-2 CASSLAPGYEQYF
TRBV28 CASRGGQVGGYTF
TRBV19 CASSQNPGGGGYTF
TRBV18 CASSPGLADTDTQYF
TRBV5-5 CASSFQVSYEQYF
TRBV6-1 CASSEAGASGRLAGNEQYF